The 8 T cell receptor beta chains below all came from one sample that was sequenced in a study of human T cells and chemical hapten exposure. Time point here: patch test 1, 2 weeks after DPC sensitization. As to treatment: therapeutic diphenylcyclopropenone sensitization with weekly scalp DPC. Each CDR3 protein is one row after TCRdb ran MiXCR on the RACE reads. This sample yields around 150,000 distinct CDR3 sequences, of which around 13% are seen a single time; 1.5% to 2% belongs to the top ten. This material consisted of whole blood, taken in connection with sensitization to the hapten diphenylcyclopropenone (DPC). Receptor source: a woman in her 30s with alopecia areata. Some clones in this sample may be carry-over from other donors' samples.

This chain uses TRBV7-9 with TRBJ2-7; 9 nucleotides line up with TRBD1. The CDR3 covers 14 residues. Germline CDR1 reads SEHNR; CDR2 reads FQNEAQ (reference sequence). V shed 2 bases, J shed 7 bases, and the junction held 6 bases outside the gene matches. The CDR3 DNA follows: TGTGCCAGCAGCTTAACCGGGACAGGGAGTGAGCAGTACTTC. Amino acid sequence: CASSLTGTGSEQYF.

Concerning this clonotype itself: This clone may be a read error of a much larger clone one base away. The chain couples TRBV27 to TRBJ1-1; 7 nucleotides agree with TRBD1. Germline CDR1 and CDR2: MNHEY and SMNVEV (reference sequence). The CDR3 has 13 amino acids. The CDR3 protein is CASRPGGGPEAYF. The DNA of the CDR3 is TGTGCCAGCAGACCTGGAGGGGGCCCTGAAGCTTACTTT.

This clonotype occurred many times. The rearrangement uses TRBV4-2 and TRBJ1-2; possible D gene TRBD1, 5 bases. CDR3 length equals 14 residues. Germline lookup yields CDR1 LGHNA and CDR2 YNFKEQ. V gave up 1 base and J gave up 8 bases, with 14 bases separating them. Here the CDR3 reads CASSQGGTDSGYTF. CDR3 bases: TGTGCCAGCAGCCAAGGCGGGACGGACTCGGGCTACACCTTC.

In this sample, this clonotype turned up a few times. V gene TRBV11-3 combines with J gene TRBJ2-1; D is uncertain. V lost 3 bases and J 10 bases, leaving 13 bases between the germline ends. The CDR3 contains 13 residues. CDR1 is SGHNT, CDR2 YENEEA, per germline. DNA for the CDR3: TGTGCCAGCAGCTTTGAAGAATCGGAGGAGCAGTTCTTC. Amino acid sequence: CASSFEESEEQFF.

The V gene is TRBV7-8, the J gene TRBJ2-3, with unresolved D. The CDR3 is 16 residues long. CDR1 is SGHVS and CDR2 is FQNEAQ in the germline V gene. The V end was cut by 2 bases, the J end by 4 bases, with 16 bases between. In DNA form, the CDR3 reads TGTGCCAGCAGCTTAAAGGTGGTTACTGTTGCAGATACGCAGTATTTT. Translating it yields CASSLKVVTVADTQYF.

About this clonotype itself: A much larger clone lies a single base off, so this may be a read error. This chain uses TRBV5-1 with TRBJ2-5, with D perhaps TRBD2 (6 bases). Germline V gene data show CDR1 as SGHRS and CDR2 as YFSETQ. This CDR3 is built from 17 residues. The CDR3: CTSSFGTSTWGKETQYF. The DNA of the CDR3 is TGCACCAGCAGCTTCGGGACTTCCACCTGGGGAAAAGAGACCCAGTACTTC.

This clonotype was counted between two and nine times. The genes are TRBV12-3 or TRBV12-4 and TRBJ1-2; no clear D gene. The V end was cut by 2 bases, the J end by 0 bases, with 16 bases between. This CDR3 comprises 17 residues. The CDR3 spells CASSLTRSGITNYGYTF. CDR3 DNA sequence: TGTGCCAGCAGTTTAACCCGGTCAGGCATAACTAACTATGGCTACACCTTC.

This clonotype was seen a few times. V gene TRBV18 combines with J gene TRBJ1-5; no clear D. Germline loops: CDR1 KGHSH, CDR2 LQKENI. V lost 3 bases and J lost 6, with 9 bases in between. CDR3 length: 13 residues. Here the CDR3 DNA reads TGTGCCAGCTCACCTCCGTTGGGTCAGCCCCAGCATTTT. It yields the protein CASSPPLGQPQHF.